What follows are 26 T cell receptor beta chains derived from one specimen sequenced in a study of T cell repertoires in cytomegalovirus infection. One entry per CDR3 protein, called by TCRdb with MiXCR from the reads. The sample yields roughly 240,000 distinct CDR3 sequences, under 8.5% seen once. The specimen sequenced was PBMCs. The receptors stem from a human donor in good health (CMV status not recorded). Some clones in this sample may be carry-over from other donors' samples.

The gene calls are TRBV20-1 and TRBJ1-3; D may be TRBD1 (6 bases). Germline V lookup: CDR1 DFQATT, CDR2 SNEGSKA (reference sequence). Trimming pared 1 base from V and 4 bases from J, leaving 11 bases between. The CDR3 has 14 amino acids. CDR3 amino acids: CSARVNREGNTIYF. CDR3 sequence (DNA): TGCAGTGCTAGAGTCAACAGGGAAGGAAACACCATATATTTT.

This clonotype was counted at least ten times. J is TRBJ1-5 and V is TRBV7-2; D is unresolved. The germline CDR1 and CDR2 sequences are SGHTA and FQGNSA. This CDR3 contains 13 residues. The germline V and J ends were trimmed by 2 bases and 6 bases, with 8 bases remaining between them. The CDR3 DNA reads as TGTGCCAGCAGCTTAACATATTCTCAGCCCCAGCATTTT. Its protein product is CASSLTYSQPQHF.

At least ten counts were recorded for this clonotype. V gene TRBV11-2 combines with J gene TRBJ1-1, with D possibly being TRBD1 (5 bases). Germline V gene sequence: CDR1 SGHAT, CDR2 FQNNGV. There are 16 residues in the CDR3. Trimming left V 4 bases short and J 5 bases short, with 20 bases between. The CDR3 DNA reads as TGTGCCAGCAGCTATTCCGCCGGGACCGCGGGTACTGAAGCTTTCTTT. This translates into CASSYSAGTAGTEAFF.

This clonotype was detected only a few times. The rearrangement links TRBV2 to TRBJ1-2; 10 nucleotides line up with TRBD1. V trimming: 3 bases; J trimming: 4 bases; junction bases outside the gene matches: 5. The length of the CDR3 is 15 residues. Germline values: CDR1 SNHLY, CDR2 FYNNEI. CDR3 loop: CASSETGQGTYGYTF. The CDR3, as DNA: TGTGCCAGCAGTGAGACGGGACAGGGGACCTATGGCTACACCTTC. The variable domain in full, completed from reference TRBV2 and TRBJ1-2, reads EPEVTQTPSHQVTQMGQEVILRCVPISNHLYFYWYRQILGQKVEFLVSFYNNEISEKSEIFDDQFSVERPDGSNFTLKIRSTKLEDSAMYFCASSETGQGTYGYTFGSGTRLTVV.

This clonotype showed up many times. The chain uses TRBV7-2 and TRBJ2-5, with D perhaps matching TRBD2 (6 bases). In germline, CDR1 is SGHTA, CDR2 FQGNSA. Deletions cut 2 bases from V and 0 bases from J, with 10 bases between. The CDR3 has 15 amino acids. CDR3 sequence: CASSLPGTHQETQYF. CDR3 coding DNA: TGTGCCAGCAGCTTACCCGGGACTCACCAAGAGACCCAGTACTTC.

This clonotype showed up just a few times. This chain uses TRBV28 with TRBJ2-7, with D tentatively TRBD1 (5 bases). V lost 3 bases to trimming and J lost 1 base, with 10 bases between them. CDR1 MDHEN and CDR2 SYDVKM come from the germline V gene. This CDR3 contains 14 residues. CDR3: CASSFQGGSYEQYF. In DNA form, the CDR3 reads TGTGCCAGCAGTTTTCAGGGTGGGTCCTACGAGCAGTACTTC.

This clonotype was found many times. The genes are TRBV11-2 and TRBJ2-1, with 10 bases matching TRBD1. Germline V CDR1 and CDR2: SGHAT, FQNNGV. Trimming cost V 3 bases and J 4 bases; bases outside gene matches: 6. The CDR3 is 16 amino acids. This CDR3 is CASSLTGGQLYNEQFF. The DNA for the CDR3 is TGTGCCAGCAGCTTGACAGGGGGCCAGCTATACAATGAGCAGTTCTTC.

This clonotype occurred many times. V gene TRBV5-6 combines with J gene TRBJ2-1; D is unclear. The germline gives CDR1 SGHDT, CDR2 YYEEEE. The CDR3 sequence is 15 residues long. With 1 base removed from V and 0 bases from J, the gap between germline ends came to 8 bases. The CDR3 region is CASSLRISSYNEQFF. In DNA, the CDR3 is TGTGCCAGCAGCTTGAGGATTTCCTCCTACAATGAGCAGTTCTTC.

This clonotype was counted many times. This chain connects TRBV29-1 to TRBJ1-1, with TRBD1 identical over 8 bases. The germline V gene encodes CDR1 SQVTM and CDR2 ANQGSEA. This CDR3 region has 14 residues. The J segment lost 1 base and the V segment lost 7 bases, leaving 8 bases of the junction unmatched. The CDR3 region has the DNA TGCAGCGGGAGGCAAGGACAGGGGAACACTGAAGCTTTCTTT. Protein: CSGRQGQGNTEAFF.

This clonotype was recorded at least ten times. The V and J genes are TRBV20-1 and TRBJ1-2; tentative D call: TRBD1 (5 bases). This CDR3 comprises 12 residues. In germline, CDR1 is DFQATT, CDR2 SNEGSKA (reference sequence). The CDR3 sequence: CSGGDSNYGYTF. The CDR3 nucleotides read TGCAGCGGAGGGGATTCTAACTATGGCTACACCTTC.

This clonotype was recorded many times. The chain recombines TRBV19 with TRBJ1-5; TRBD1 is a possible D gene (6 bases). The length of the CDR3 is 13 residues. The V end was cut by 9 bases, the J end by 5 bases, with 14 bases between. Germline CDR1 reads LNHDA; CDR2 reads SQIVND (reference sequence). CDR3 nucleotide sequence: TGTGCCAGCCGCGGGACACCATATCAGCCCCAGCATTTT. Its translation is CASRGTPYQPQHF.

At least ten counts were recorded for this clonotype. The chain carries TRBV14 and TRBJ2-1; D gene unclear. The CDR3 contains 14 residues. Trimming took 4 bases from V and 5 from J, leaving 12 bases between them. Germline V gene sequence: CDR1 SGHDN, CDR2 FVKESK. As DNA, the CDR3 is TGTGCCAGCAGCCGAATGGACCCCCACAATGAGCAGTTCTTC. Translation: CASSRMDPHNEQFF.

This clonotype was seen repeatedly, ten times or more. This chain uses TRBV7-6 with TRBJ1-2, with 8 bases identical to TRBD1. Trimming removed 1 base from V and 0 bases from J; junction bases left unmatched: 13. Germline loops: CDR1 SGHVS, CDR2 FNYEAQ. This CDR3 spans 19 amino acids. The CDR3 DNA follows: TGTGCCAGCAGCTTAGTCCCCTCTACCCAGGGGGCGGCTAACTATGGCTACACCTTC. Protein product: CASSLVPSTQGAANYGYTF.

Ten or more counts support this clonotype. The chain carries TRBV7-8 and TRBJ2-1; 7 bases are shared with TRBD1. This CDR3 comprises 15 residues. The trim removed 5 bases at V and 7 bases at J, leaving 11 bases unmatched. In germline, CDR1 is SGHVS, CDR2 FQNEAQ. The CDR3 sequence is CASSPGQLSVNEQFF. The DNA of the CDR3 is TGTGCCAGCAGCCCGGGACAGTTAAGTGTGAATGAGCAGTTCTTC.

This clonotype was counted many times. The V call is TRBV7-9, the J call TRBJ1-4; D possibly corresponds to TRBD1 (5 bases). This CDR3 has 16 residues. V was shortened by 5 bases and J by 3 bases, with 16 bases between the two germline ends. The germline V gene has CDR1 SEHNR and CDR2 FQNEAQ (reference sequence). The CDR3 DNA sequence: TGTGCCAGCAGCCCCAAGGGGAGGGGTGCTAATGAAAAACTGTTTTTT. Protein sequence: CASSPKGRGANEKLFF. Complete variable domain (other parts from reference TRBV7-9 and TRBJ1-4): DTGVSQNPRHKITKRGQNVTFRCDPISEHNRLYWYRQTLGQGPEFLTYFQNEAQLEKSRLLSDRFSAERPKGSFSTLEIQRTEQGDSAMYLCASSPKGRGANEKLFFGSGTQLSVL.

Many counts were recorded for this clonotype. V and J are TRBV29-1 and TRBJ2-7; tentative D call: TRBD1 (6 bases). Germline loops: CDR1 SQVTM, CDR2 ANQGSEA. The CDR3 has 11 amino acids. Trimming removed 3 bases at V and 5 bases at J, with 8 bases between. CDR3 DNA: TGCAGCGTTGAGAACAGGGACGAGCAGTACTTC. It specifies CSVENRDEQYF.

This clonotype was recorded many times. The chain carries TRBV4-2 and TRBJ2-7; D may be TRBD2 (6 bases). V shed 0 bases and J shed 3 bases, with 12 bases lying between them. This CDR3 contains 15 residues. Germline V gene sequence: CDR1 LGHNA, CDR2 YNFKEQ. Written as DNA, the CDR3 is TGTGCCAGCAGCCAAGATTTAGCGGCGGACTACGAGCAGTACTTC. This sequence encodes CASSQDLAADYEQYF.

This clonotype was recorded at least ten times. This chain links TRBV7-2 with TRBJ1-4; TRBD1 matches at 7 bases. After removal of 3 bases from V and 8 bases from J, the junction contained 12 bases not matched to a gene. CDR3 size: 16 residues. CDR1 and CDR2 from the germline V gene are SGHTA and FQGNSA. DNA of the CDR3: TGTGCCAGCAGCTTGAGCTTTAACAGGGGAAACGAAAAACTGTTTTTT. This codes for CASSLSFNRGNEKLFF.

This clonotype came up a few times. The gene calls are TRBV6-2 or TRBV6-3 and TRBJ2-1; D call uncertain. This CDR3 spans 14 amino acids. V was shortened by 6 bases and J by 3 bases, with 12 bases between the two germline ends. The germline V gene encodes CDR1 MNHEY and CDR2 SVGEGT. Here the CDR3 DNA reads TGTGCCAGCAGAGGAACAGTTGTCTACAATGAGCAGTTCTTC. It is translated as CASRGTVVYNEQFF.

The CDR3 coding sequence is TGTGCCAGCAGTTTAACGGGCGTTCATTGGGACACCATATATTTT. This codes for CASSLTGVHWDTIYF. This chain joins TRBV12-3 or TRBV12-4 and TRBJ1-3; unclear D gene. The length of the CDR3 is 15 residues. V was cut by 2 bases and J by 8 bases, with 16 bases left in between.

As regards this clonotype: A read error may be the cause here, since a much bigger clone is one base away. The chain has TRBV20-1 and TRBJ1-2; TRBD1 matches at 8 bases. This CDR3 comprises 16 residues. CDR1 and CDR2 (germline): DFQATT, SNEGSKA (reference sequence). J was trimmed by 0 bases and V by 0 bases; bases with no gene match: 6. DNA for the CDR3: TGCAGTGCTAGAGAGGGGACGGACAGGGCTAACTATGGCTACACCTTC. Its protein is CSAREGTDRANYGYTF.

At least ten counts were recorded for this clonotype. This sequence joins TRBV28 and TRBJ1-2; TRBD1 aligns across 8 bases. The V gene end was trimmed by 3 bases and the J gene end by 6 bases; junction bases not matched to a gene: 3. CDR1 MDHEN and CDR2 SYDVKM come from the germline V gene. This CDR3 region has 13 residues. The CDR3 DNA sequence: TGTGCCAGCAGTTTGGGCAGGGGGCATGGCTACACCTTC. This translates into CASSLGRGHGYTF.

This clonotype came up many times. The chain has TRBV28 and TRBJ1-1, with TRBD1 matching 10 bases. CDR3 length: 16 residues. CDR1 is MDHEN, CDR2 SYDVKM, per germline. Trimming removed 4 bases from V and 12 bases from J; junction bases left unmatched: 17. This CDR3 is CASSSQNSPGTGDSFF. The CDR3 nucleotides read TGTGCCAGCAGTTCGCAAAACTCTCCCGGGACAGGGGATTCTTTCTTT.

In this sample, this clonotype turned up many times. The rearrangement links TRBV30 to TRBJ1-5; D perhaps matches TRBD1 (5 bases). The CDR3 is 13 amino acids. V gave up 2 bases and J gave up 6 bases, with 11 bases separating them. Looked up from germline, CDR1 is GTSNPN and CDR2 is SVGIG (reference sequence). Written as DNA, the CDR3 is TGTGCCTGGAGTATGGGGCAGTCTCAGCCCCAGCATTTT. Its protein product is CAWSMGQSQPQHF.

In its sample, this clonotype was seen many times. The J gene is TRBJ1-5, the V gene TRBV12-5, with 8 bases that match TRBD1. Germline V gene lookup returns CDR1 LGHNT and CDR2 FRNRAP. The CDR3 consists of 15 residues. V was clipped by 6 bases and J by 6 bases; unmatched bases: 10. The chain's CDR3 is CASGKDRVGIQPQHF. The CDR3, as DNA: TGTGCTAGTGGAAAGGACAGGGTTGGGATTCAGCCCCAGCATTTT.

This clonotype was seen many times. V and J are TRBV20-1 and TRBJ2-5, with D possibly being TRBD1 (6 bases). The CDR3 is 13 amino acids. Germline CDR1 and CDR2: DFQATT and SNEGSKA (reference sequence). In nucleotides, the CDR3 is TGCAGCTTTCTTGGGGGCTGGCAAGAGACCCAGTACTTC. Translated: CSFLGGWQETQYF.